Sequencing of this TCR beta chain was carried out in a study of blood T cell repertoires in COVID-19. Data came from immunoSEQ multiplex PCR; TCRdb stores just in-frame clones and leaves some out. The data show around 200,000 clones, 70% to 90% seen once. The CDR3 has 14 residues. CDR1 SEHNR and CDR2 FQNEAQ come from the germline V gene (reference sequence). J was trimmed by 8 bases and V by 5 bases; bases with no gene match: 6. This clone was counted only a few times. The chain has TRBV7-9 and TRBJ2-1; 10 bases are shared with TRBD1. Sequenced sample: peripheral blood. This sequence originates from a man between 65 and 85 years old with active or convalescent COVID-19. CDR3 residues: CASSGGTGDYEQFF. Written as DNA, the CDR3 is TGTGCCAGCAGCGGGGGGACAGGGGATTATGAGCAGTTCTTC.